The 7 T cell receptor beta chains in this list originate from one sample, sequenced in a study of T-cell memory formation after mild COVID-19. A single record per CDR3 protein comes from TCRdb applying MiXCR to the 5' RACE reads. This sample carries approximately 480,000 distinct CDR3 sequences, around a sixth of them seen once, and the ten largest clones take about 12%. Sequencing input: PBMCs or a T cell subset sorted from them (not recorded which). These receptors originate from an adult woman who had mild COVID-19 (a few samples of this study predate the infection). Cell type and time point are not known.

This clonotype was detected only a few times. The rearrangement uses TRBV10-3 and TRBJ2-7, with 10 bases fitting TRBD1. The CDR3 has 15 amino acids. Trimming removed 1 base from V and 4 bases from J; junction bases left unmatched: 4. Germline V gives CDR1 ENHRY, CDR2 SYGVKD. CDR3 protein: CAISELTGGKYEQYF. The CDR3 region has the DNA TGTGCCATCAGTGAGTTGACAGGGGGCAAGTACGAGCAGTACTTC.

CDR3 loop: CASRQDPSTEAFF. The CDR3 bases are TGTGCCAGCAGGCAGGACCCCAGTACTGAAGCTTTCTTT. V gene TRBV25-1 combines with J gene TRBJ1-1; D is unresolved. This CDR3 spans 13 amino acids. Germline V lookup: CDR1 MGHDK, CDR2 SYGVNS. Between the trimmed V and J ends, which lost 6 bases and 5 bases, there was a span of 13 bases.

This clonotype was seen a handful of times. The CDR3 does not close with the conserved phenylalanine or tryptophan, likely indicating a read error. The rearrangement links TRBV20-1 to TRBJ2-5; tentatively, D is TRBD1 or TRBD2 (5 bases each). The CDR3 is 14 residues long. Trimming cost V 6 bases and J 4 bases, with 18 bases left between them. Looked up from germline, CDR1 is DFQATT and CDR2 is SNEGSKA (reference sequence). The DNA for the CDR3 is TGCAGTGCCGGACGGGGACCACCACCAGAGACCCAGTACTTA. This sequence encodes CSAGRGPPPETQYL.

The J gene is TRBJ2-1, the V gene TRBV12-3 or TRBV12-4, with D perhaps matching TRBD1 (5 bases). Trimming removed 0 bases from V and 4 bases from J, with 10 bases in between. The CDR3 has 15 amino acids. The CDR3 DNA sequence: TGTGCCAGCAGTTTAGCACAGGACCTATACAATGAGCAGTTCTTC. This gives the protein CASSLAQDLYNEQFF.

V is TRBV5-1 and J is TRBJ2-1, with 12 bases aligning to TRBD2. The germline V gene has CDR1 SGHRS and CDR2 YFSETQ. V trimming: 0 bases; J trimming: 0 bases; junction bases outside the gene matches: 7. The CDR3 extends over 19 amino acids. In DNA form, the CDR3 reads TGCGCCAGCAGCTTGGAAGCTAGCGGGGGGGCCAGCTCCTACAATGAGCAGTTCTTC. Translated, it gives CASSLEASGGASSYNEQFF.

This clonotype has only a few counts. The V and J genes are TRBV7-8 and TRBJ2-1, with 9 nucleotides matching TRBD2. Germline V gene sequence: CDR1 SGHVS, CDR2 FQNEAQ. The CDR3 runs 17 residues. The ends lost 1 base at V and 1 base at J; junction bases unmatched: 5. CDR3 region: CASSLGGSGSSYNEQFF. CDR3 coding DNA: TGTGCCAGCAGCTTAGGGGGTAGCGGGAGTTCCTACAATGAGCAGTTCTTC.

V is TRBV30 and J is TRBJ1-1, with unresolved D. The CDR3 length is 12 residues. Germline V lookup: CDR1 GTSNPN, CDR2 SVGIG (reference sequence). V was clipped by 5 bases and J by 4 bases, with 11 bases between them. Written as DNA, the CDR3 is TGTGCCTGGGGGTGGAGCGGCACTGAAGCTTTCTTT. The encoded protein is CAWGWSGTEAFF.